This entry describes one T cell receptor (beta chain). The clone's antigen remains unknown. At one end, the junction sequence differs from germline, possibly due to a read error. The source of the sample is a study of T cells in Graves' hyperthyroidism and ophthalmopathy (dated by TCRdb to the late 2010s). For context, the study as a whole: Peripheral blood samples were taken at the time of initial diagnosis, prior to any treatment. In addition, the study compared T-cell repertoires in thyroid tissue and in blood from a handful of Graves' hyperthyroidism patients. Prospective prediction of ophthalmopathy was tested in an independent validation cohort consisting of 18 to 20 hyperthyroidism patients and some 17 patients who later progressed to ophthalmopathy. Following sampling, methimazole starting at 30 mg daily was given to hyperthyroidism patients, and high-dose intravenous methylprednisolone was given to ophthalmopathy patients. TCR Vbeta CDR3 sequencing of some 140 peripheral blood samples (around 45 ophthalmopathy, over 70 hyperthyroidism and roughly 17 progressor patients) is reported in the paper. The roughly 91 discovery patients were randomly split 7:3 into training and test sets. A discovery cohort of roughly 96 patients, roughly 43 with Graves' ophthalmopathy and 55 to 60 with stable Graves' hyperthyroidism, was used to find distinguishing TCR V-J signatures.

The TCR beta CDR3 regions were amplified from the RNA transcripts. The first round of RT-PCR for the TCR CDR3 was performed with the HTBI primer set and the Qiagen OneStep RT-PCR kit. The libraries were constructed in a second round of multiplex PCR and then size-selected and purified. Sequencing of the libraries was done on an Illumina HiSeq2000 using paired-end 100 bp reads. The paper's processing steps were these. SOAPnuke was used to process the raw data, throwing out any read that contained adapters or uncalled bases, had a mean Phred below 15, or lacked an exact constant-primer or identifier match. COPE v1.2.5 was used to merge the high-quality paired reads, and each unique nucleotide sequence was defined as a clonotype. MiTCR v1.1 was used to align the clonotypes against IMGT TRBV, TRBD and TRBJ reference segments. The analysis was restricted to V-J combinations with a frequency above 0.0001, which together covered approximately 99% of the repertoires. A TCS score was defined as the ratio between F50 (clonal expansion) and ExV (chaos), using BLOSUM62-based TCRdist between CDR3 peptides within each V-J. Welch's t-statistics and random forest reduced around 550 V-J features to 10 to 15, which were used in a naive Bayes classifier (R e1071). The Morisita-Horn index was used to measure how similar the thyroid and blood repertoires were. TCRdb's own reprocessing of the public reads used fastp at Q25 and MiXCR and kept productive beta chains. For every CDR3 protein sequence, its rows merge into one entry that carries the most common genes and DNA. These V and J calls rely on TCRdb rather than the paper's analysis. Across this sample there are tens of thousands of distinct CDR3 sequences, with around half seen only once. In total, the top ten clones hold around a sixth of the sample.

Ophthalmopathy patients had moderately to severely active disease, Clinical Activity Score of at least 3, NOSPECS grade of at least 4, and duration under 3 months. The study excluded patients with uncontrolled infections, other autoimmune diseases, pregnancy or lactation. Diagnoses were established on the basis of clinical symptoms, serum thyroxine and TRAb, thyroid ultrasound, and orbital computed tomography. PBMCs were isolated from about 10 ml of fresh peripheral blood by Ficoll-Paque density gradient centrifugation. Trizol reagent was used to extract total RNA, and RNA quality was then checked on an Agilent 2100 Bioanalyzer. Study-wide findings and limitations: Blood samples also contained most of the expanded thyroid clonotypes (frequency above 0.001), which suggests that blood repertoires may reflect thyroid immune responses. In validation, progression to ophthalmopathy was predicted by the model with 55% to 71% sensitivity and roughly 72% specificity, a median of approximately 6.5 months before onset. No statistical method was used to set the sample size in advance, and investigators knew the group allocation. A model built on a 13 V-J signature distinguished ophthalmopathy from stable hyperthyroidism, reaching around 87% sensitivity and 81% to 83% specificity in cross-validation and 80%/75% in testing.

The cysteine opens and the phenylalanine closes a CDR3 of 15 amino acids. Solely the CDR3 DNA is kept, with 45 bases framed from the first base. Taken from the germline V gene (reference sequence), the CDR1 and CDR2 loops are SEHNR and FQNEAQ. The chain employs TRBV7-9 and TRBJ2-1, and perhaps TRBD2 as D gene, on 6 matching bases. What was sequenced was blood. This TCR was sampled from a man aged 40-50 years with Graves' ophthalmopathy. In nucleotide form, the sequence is TGTGCCAGCAGCTTAAATAGCGGAATCAGCAATGAGCTGTTCTTC. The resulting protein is CASSLNSGISNELFF.